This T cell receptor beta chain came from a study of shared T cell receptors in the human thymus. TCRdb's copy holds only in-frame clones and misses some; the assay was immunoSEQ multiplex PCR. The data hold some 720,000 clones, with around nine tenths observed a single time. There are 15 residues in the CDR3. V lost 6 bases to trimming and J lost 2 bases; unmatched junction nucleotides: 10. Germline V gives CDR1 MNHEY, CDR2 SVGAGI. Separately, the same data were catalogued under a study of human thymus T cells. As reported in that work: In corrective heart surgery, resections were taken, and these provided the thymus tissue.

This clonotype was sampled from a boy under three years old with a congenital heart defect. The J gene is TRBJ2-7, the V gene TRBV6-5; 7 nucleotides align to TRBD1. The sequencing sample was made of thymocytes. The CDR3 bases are TGTGCCAGCAGAACTGGGGACAGTGCAACCTACGAGCAGTACTTC. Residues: CASRTGDSATYEQYF.